A single sample is the source of the 30 T cell receptor beta chains below, sequenced in a study of CD8 T cells in Susac syndrome. An input of roughly 0.5 to 1 ug of RNA was subjected to reverse transcription using random hexamers. TCRdb re-called the immunoSEQ multiplex PCR reads with MiXCR, one entry per CDR3 protein. Here the sample spans almost 450,000 distinct CDR3 sequences, around 83% being singletons. Sequenced sample: CD8+ T cells from PBMCs. The receptors shown here come from a human donor with multiple sclerosis.

This rearrangement joins TRBV6-2 or TRBV6-3 to TRBJ1-2, with D hard to call. The CDR3 runs to 13 residues. Trimming stripped 7 bases from V and 3 bases from J, with 12 bases between. Per germline, CDR1 MNHEY and CDR2 SVGEGT. Here the CDR3 DNA reads TGTGCCAGCACATCCGGCATCGACTATGGCTACACCTTC. Translated, it gives CASTSGIDYGYTF.

This chain connects TRBV25-1 to TRBJ1-1, with D perhaps matching TRBD1 (6 bases). The germline V gene has CDR1 MGHDK and CDR2 SYGVNS. The CDR3 has 17 residues. Trimming cost V 1 base and J 4 bases, with 19 bases left between them. CDR3 sequence (DNA): TGTGCCAGCAGTGAATTTTGGGGGGCCCCGGGCGCCACTGAAGCTTTCTTT. Amino acid sequence: CASSEFWGAPGATEAFF.

The gene calls are TRBV12-3 or TRBV12-4 and TRBJ2-7; D may correspond to TRBD1 or TRBD2 (5 bases each). The V end was cut by 5 bases, the J end by 3 bases, with 14 bases between. The CDR3 extends over 14 amino acids. The CDR3 DNA reads TGTGCCAGCAGTCACCGGGACGGATACTACGAGCAGTACTTC. Encoded protein: CASSHRDGYYEQYF.

This chain connects TRBV4-1 to TRBJ2-1; 7 bases line up with TRBD1. The V gene end was trimmed by 3 bases and the J gene end by 4 bases; junction bases not matched to a gene: 6. This CDR3 has 15 amino acids. CDR1 is MGHRA and CDR2 is YSYEKL in the germline V gene. The CDR3 DNA is TGCGCCAGCAGCCATTCCCCGGGACAGTACAATGAGCAGTTCTTC. Protein sequence: CASSHSPGQYNEQFF.

The V gene is TRBV2, the J gene TRBJ2-1; 7 bases are shared with TRBD2. The J segment lost 7 bases and the V segment lost 0 bases, leaving 6 bases of the junction unmatched. CDR1 is SNHLY, CDR2 FYNNEI, per germline. The CDR3 is 15 residues long. CDR3 DNA sequence: TGTGCCAGCAGTGAAGCCCGGGGGGAAGTAAATGAGCAGTTCTTC. It specifies CASSEARGEVNEQFF.

This sequence joins TRBV4-2 and TRBJ2-6; D perhaps matches TRBD2 (7 bases). CDR1 and CDR2 (germline): LGHNA, YNFKEQ. V was cut by 2 bases and J by 0 bases, with 20 bases left in between. The CDR3 extends over 20 amino acids. The CDR3 protein is CASSQTEQRDKFSGANVLTF. The DNA of the CDR3 is TGTGCCAGCAGCCAAACTGAACAGCGGGACAAGTTCTCTGGGGCCAACGTCCTGACTTTC.

The gene calls are TRBV20-1 and TRBJ1-3; D not resolved. V was shortened by 1 base and J by 2 bases, with 12 bases between the two germline ends. This CDR3 region has 15 residues. Germline CDR1 and CDR2: DFQATT and SNEGSKA (reference sequence). The CDR3 here is CSARVHAGPGNTIYF. CDR3 coding DNA: TGCAGTGCTAGAGTACATGCGGGCCCTGGAAACACCATATATTTT.

The chain links TRBV6-5 to TRBJ1-1; 7 bases line up with TRBD1. The CDR3 contains 17 residues. V lost 1 base to trimming and J lost 1 base; unmatched junction nucleotides: 9. CDR1 is MNHEY, CDR2 SVGAGI, per germline. CDR3: CASSYFGTAKGNTEAFF. The DNA for the CDR3 is TGTGCCAGCAGTTACTTCGGGACAGCCAAAGGGAACACTGAAGCTTTCTTT.

The chain combines TRBV6-2 or TRBV6-3 with TRBJ1-1; D is ambiguous. Germline assignment: CDR1 MNHEY and CDR2 SVGEGT. This CDR3 contains 15 residues. V shed 7 bases and J shed 1 base, with 16 bases lying between them. CDR3 nucleotide sequence: TGTGCCAGCACCCTCATAGTGGGCTCGAACACTGAAGCTTTCTTT. This sequence encodes CASTLIVGSNTEAFF.

The V call is TRBV10-3, the J call TRBJ1-1, with a weak D call TRBD1 (5 bases). Trimming left V 4 bases short and J 3 bases short, with 9 bases between. This CDR3 has 13 residues. The V gene's germline CDR1 is ENHRY and CDR2 SYGVKD. In nucleotides, the CDR3 is TGTGCCATCAGTGTAGACAGAGACACTGAAGCTTTCTTT. Translated: CAISVDRDTEAFF.

The chain links TRBV5-1 to TRBJ2-7; D not resolved. This CDR3 contains 14 residues. V gave up 1 base and J gave up 4 bases, with 12 bases separating them. Looked up from germline, CDR1 is SGHRS and CDR2 is YFSETQ. The CDR3, as DNA: TGCGCCAGCAGCTTGAATGGGATGAGATACGAGCAGTACTTC. This codes for CASSLNGMRYEQYF.

V gene TRBV29-1 combines with J gene TRBJ1-1; TRBD1 matches 8 bases. CDR1 and CDR2 (germline): SQVTM, ANQGSEA. The CDR3 extends over 12 amino acids. The trim removed 7 bases at V and 3 bases at J, leaving 4 bases unmatched. The DNA for the CDR3 is TGCAGCGGCCTGACAGGGGACACTGAAGCTTTCTTT. This gives the protein CSGLTGDTEAFF.

The chain joins TRBV7-2 to TRBJ2-6; D unresolved. The CDR3 is 14 residues long. V was cut by 1 base and J by 2 bases, with 3 bases left in between. In germline, CDR1 is SGHTA, CDR2 FQGNSA. The CDR3 nucleotides read TGTGCCAGCAGCTTAGACACTGGGGCCAACGTCCTGACTTTC. Protein sequence: CASSLDTGANVLTF.

J is TRBJ1-2 and V is TRBV19, with D unclear. The germline V gene has CDR1 LNHDA and CDR2 SQIVND (reference sequence). This CDR3 comprises 12 residues. The V gene lost 5 bases and the J gene lost 7 bases, with 11 bases spanning the gap. The CDR3 DNA sequence: TGTGCCAGTAGTCCGCCAGAACGTGGCTACACCTTC. Translation gives CASSPPERGYTF.

This sequence joins TRBV29-1 and TRBJ1-1, with D perhaps matching TRBD1 (5 bases). Germline CDR1 is SQVTM and CDR2 is ANQGSEA. The CDR3 has 12 amino acids. V dropped 6 bases and J dropped 10 bases, with 18 bases sitting between them. The CDR3 loop reads CSVGYSGGVAFF. The CDR3 region has the DNA TGCAGCGTCGGCTACAGCGGAGGGGTAGCTTTCTTT.

The chain couples TRBV5-1 to TRBJ2-5; D ambiguous. The CDR3 has 14 amino acids. In germline, CDR1 is SGHRS, CDR2 YFSETQ. V was clipped by 0 bases and J by 7 bases, with 13 bases between them. CDR3 nucleotides: TGCGCCAGCAGCTTGGCGTCAGCTGGATTGACCCAGTACTTC. Its protein is CASSLASAGLTQYF.

The gene calls are TRBV10-3 and TRBJ1-5; D is unclear. Trimming cost V 3 bases and J 5 bases, with 11 bases left between them. This CDR3 is built from 14 residues. Germline CDR1 is ENHRY and CDR2 is SYGVKD. The CDR3 loop is CAISDIGIDQPQHF. CDR3 coding DNA: TGTGCCATCAGTGATATAGGGATTGATCAGCCCCAGCATTTT.

The rearrangement uses TRBV25-1 and TRBJ1-2; D is perhaps TRBD1 (6 bases). This CDR3 has 14 amino acids. Trimming shortened V by 3 bases and J by 7 bases, and 15 bases separated the two germline ends. Germline-derived CDR1 and CDR2 are MGHDK and SYGVNS. CDR3 coding DNA: TGTGCCAGCAGTGACCGGGACACCCTGTTTGGCTACACCTTC. Translating it yields CASSDRDTLFGYTF.

This clonotype was counted once. The chain combines TRBV30 with TRBJ1-2; 10 bases map to TRBD1. This CDR3 is built from 18 residues. CDR1 and CDR2 (germline): GTSNPN, SVGIG (reference sequence). V trimming: 6 bases; J trimming: 0 bases; junction bases outside the gene matches: 16. The CDR3 sequence: CACPRIEDRGGSNYGYTF. For the CDR3, the DNA is TGTGCCTGCCCCCGGATTGAGGACAGGGGGGGGTCTAACTATGGCTACACCTTC.

V gene TRBV16 combines with J gene TRBJ2-7; no definite D call. Deletions cut 0 bases from V and 3 bases from J, with 9 bases between. The CDR3 has 14 residues. Germline V lookup: CDR1 KGHSY, CDR2 FQNENV. For the CDR3, the DNA is TGTGCCAGCAGCCAATCGGATCCGCTCTACGAGCAGTACTTC. The encoded protein is CASSQSDPLYEQYF.

This sequence joins TRBV28 and TRBJ2-7; 7 bases are a match to TRBD1. J gave up 3 bases and V 4 bases, and 9 bases lay outside the gene matches. The CDR3 consists of 15 residues. Per the germline V gene, CDR1 is MDHEN and CDR2 is SYDVKM. CDR3 residues: CASSSNRGDDYEQYF. The CDR3 bases are TGTGCCAGCAGTTCGAACAGGGGAGATGACTACGAGCAGTACTTC.

The chain uses TRBV5-1 and TRBJ1-2; D is unresolved. Germline V CDR1 and CDR2: SGHRS, YFSETQ. Trimming left V 3 bases short and J 2 bases short, with 14 bases between. The CDR3 extends over 15 amino acids. DNA for the CDR3: TGCGCCAGCAGCTCGTACGACCGATTCAACTATGGCTACACCTTC. As protein: CASSSYDRFNYGYTF. The full variable domain, completed using reference TRBV5-1 and TRBJ1-2, is KAGVTQTPRYLIKTRGQQVTLSCSPISGHRSVSWYQQTPGQGLQFLFEYFSETQRNKGNFPGRFSGRQFSNSRSEMNVSTLELGDSALYLCASSSYDRFNYGYTFGSGTRLTVV.

The J gene is TRBJ2-7, the V gene TRBV5-1; 8 bases are a match to TRBD1. V lost 8 bases, J lost 5 bases, and 6 bases stayed unmatched. Germline CDR1 and CDR2: SGHRS and YFSETQ. The CDR3 is made up of 12 amino acids. The CDR3 loop is CASRTGYDEQYF. CDR3 DNA: TGCGCCAGTAGGACAGGGTACGACGAGCAGTACTTC.

V and J are TRBV10-3 and TRBJ2-7, with 16 bases aligning to TRBD2. The CDR3 has 20 residues. Germline V CDR1 and CDR2: ENHRY, SYGVKD. V trimming: 2 bases; J trimming: 5 bases; junction bases outside the gene matches: 15. This CDR3 reads CAISERGWGLAGGPVHEQYF. The CDR3 DNA reads as TGTGCCATCAGTGAGAGGGGATGGGGACTAGCGGGAGGGCCGGTCCACGAGCAGTACTTC.

The CDR3 DNA reads TGTGCCAGCAGTGATGGCAGCAATCAGCCCCAGCATTTT. This sequence encodes CASSDGSNQPQHF. The V call is TRBV2, the J call TRBJ1-5; D is uncertain. There are 13 residues in the CDR3. Deletions cut 3 bases from V and 1 base from J, with 4 bases between. Germline V gene sequence: CDR1 SNHLY, CDR2 FYNNEI. The whole variable domain, filled in from reference TRBV2 and TRBJ1-5, reads EPEVTQTPSHQVTQMGQEVILRCVPISNHLYFYWYRQILGQKVEFLVSFYNNEISEKSEIFDDQFSVERPDGSNFTLKIRSTKLEDSAMYFCASSDGSNQPQHFGDGTRLSIL.

The chain carries TRBV7-2 and TRBJ2-1; 8 bases match TRBD2. Trimming took 1 base from V and 6 from J; bases not matched to a gene: 14. CDR3 length: 18 amino acids. Germline lookup yields CDR1 SGHTA and CDR2 FQGNSA. CDR3 DNA: TGTGCCAGCAGCTTAGGTATAGGTACTAGCGGTCTTACCAATGAGCAGTTCTTC. It specifies CASSLGIGTSGLTNEQFF.

The chain employs TRBV20-1 and TRBJ2-4, with D possibly being TRBD1 or TRBD2 (5 bases each). V was trimmed by 6 bases and J by 0 bases, leaving 21 bases between them. The CDR3 length is 17 residues. CDR1 is DFQATT, CDR2 SNEGSKA, per germline (reference sequence). This CDR3 reads CSADFRWGRKAKNIQYF. CDR3 nucleotides: TGCAGTGCCGATTTTAGATGGGGACGTAAAGCCAAAAACATTCAGTACTTC.

The chain links TRBV12-3 or TRBV12-4 to TRBJ2-4, with D perhaps given as TRBD1 or TRBD2 (5 bases each). Trimming left V 10 bases short and J 7 bases short, with 23 bases between. The CDR3 extends over 15 amino acids. CDR3 residues: CATSAGDEASNIQYF. In DNA form, the CDR3 reads TGTGCCACCTCAGCCGGGGACGAGGCTTCGAACATTCAGTACTTC.

This rearrangement joins TRBV19 to TRBJ1-2, with 8 bases fitting TRBD1. V lost 4 bases and J lost 4; bases outside the gene matches: 2. This CDR3 is 13 amino acids long. Germline-derived CDR1 and CDR2 are LNHDA and SQIVND (reference sequence). This CDR3 is CASSTGTGYGYTF. DNA for the CDR3: TGTGCCAGTAGTACCGGGACAGGCTATGGCTACACCTTC.

The rearrangement uses TRBV30 and TRBJ2-1; D is uncertain. V was shortened by 1 base and J by 4 bases, with 11 bases between the two germline ends. Per the germline V gene, CDR1 is GTSNPN and CDR2 is SVGIG (reference sequence). The CDR3 consists of 14 residues. The CDR3 loop reads CAWSALRIYNEQFF. CDR3 DNA sequence: TGTGCCTGGAGTGCACTTCGTATTTACAATGAGCAGTTCTTC. Full variable domain (missing parts from reference TRBV30 and TRBJ2-1): SQTIHQWPATLVQPVGSPLSLECTVEGTSNPNLYWYRQAAGRGLQLLFYSVGIGQISSEVPQNLSASRPQDRQFILSSKKLLLSDSGFYLCAWSALRIYNEQFFGPGTRLTVL.